This T cell receptor beta chain derives from a study of tumor and adjacent non-tumor tissue in lung cancer. Study-wide context: Samples averaged roughly 4.2 million productive TCRbeta reads each. Overall study results and limits: In normal lung, the top 100 clones were significantly more dominant than in tumor.

Three rounds of nested PCR, following a modified ARM-PCR protocol, produced the TCRbeta library. TCRdb redid the calling of the multiplex PCR reads with MiXCR, one entry per CDR3 protein. The sample shows 200,000 to 250,000 distinct CDR3 sequences, about 71% of them seen only once. No cell sorting was done before RNA was extracted from the tissue. Chemotherapy-naive patients with new lung cancer underwent thoracic surgery in China, August–November 2014. Details on this clonotype: Its antigen is unknown. Lacking the conserved final phenylalanine or tryptophan, this CDR3 likely reflects a read error.

Material for sequencing was lung tumor tissue. The receptor's source is a man between 60 and 75 years old with non-small cell lung cancer.

The CDR3 nucleotides read TGTGCCAATAGCCTAGGACGAGCCTACAATGAGCAGTTCTAC. It yields the protein CANSLGRAYNEQFY. The rearrangement links TRBV11-2 to TRBJ2-1, with D unclear. The germline CDR1 and CDR2 sequences are SGHAT and FQNNGV. Trimming removed 10 bases from V and 2 bases from J, with 15 bases in between. This CDR3 has 14 amino acids.